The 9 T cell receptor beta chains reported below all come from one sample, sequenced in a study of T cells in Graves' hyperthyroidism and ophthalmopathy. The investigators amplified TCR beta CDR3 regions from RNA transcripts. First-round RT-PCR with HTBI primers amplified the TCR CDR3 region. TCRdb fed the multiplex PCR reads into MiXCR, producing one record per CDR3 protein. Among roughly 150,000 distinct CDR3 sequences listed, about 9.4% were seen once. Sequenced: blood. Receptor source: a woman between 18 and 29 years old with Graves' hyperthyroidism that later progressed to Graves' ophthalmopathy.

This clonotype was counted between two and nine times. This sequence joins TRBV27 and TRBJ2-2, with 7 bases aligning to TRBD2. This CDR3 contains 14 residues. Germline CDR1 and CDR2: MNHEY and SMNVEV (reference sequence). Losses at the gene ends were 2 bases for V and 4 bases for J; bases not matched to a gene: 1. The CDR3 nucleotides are TGTGCCAGCAGTTTACGGGGGGTCACCGGGGAGCTGTTTTTT. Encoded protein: CASSLRGVTGELFF.

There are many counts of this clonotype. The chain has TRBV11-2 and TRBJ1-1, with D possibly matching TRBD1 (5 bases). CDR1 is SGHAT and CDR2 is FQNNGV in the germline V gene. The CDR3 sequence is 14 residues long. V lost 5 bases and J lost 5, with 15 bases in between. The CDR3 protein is CASSRGDGGTEAFF. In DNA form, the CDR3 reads TGTGCCAGCAGCAGAGGGGACGGTGGGACTGAAGCTTTCTTT.

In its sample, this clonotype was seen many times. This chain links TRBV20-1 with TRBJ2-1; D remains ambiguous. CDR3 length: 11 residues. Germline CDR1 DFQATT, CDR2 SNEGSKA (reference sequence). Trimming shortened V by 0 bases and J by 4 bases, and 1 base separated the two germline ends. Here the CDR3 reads CSAREYNEQFF. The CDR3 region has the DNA TGCAGTGCTAGAGAGTACAATGAGCAGTTCTTC.

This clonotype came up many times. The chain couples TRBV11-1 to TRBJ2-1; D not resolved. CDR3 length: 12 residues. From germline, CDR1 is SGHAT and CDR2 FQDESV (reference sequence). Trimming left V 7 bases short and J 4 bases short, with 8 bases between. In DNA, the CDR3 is TGTGCCAGCATTGGGATTTACAATGAGCAGTTCTTC. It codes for CASIGIYNEQFF.

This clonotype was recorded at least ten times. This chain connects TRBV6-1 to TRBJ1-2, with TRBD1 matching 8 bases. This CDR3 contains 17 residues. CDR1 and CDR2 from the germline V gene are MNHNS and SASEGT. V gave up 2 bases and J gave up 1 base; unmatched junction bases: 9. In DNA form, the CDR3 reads TGTGCCAGCAGTGAAAGGACAGGGACTTTATTTAACTATGGCTACACCTTC. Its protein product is CASSERTGTLFNYGYTF.

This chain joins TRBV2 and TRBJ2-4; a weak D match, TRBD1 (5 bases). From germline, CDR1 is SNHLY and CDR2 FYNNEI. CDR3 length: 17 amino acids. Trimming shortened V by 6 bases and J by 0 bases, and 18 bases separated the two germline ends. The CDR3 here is CASREKRQTLAKNIQYF. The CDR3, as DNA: TGTGCCAGCAGGGAAAAAAGACAGACACTAGCCAAAAACATTCAGTACTTC.

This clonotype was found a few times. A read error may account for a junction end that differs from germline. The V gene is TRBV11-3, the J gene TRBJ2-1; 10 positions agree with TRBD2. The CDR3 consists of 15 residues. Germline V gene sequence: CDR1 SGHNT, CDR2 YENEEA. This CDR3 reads CASSAGPSGSVEQLF. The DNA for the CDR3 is TGTGCCAGCAGCGCTGGTCCTAGCGGGAGTGTTGAGCAGCTCTTC.

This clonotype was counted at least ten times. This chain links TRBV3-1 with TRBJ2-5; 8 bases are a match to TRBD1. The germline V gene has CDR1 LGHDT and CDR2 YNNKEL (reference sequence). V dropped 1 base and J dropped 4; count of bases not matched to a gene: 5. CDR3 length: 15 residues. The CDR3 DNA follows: TGTGCCAGCAGCCAAGGGACAGGGAGAGGAGAGACCCAGTACTTC. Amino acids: CASSQGTGRGETQYF.

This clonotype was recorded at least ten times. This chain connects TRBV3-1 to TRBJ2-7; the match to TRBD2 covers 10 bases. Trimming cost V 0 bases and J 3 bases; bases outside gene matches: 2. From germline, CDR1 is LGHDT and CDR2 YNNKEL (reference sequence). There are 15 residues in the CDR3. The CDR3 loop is CASSQEPSGSYEQYF. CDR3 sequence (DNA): TGTGCCAGCAGCCAAGAACCTAGCGGGAGCTACGAGCAGTACTTC.